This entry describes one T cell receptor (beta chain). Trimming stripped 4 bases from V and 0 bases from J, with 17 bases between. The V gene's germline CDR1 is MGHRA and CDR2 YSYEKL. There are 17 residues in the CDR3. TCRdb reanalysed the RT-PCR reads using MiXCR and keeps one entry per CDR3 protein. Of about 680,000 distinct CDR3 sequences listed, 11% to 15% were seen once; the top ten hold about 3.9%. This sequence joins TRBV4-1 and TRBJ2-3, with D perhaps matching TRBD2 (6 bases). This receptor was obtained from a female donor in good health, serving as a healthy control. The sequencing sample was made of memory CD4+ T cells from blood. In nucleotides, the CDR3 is TGCGCCAGCAGCCCGGGAGTAAGCTACCCTAGCACAGATACGCAGTATTTT. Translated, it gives CASSPGVSYPSTDTQYF.